The 15 T cell receptor beta chains below were found in one sample sequenced in a study of CD8 T cells in ankylosing spondylitis. Study-level points and caveats: A TCR beta motif of roughly 8 highly homologous variants seemed to mark ankylosing spondylitis blood.

MiXCR, run by TCRdb on the 5' RACE reads, gives a single entry per CDR3 protein. The table lists over 600,000 distinct CDR3 sequences, under 20% of them singletons, with under 20% in the top ten. For these receptors, no antigen is known. Sequencing was performed on blood, either unsorted or a sorted T cell fraction (not recorded which). The receptors originated from a male donor with ankylosing spondylitis.

In this sample, this clonotype turned up a few times. The genes are TRBV30 and TRBJ1-2; D gene uncertain. Germline values: CDR1 GTSNPN, CDR2 SVGIG (reference sequence). This CDR3 is 12 amino acids long. Between the trimmed V and J ends, which lost 2 bases and 9 bases, there was a span of 13 bases. The CDR3 bases are TGTGCCTGGAGTACGGCCCCAGAGAGCTACACCTTC. Encoded protein: CAWSTAPESYTF.

This clonotype has more than one count but fewer than ten. This rearrangement joins TRBV11-2 to TRBJ2-1; 11 positions agree with TRBD2. Trimming cost V 5 bases and J 5 bases; bases outside gene matches: 11. Germline lookup yields CDR1 SGHAT and CDR2 FQNNGV. This CDR3 spans 17 amino acids. CDR3 in DNA: TGTGCCAGCAGCCCGTTCAGGCTAGCGGGGGGAAACAATGAGCAGTTCTTC. Its protein is CASSPFRLAGGNNEQFF.

J is TRBJ2-1 and V is TRBV20-1, with 9 bases fitting TRBD2. The V segment lost 8 bases and the J segment 2 bases; nucleotides outside the gene matches: 4. This CDR3 contains 13 residues. Looked up from germline, CDR1 is DFQATT and CDR2 is SNEGSKA (reference sequence). The CDR3 nucleotides are TGCAGTCCCCGGACTAGCGCCTACAATGAGCAGTTCTTC. It yields the protein CSPRTSAYNEQFF.

A few counts support this clonotype. The rearrangement links TRBV7-9 to TRBJ1-1; TRBD1 aligns across 7 bases. Germline CDR1 reads SEHNR; CDR2 reads FQNEAQ (reference sequence). The CDR3 sequence is 15 residues long. Unmatched junction bases numbered 6, after V lost 1 base and J lost 4 bases. The DNA for the CDR3 is TGTGCCAGCAGCTTAGTCGGCAGGGGGATCACTGAAGCTTTCTTT. Translation gives CASSLVGRGITEAFF. The variable domain in full, with the rest retrieved from reference TRBV7-9 and TRBJ1-1, is DTGVSQNPRHKITKRGQNVTFRCDPISEHNRLYWYRQTLGQGPEFLTYFQNEAQLEKSRLLSDRFSAERPKGSFSTLEIQRTEQGDSAMYLCASSLVGRGITEAFFGQGTRLTVV.

The J gene is TRBJ2-3, the V gene TRBV11-2; TRBD2 is a possible D gene (6 bases). Germline loops: CDR1 SGHAT, CDR2 FQNNGV. Trimming shortened V by 4 bases and J by 4 bases, and 12 bases separated the two germline ends. This CDR3 region has 14 residues. The CDR3 here is CASSWRTGADTQYF. CDR3 DNA sequence: TGTGCCAGCAGCTGGAGGACGGGGGCAGATACGCAGTATTTT.

The V gene is TRBV7-3, the J gene TRBJ2-3, with D hard to call. There are 14 residues in the CDR3. CDR1 is SGHTA, CDR2 FQGTGA, per germline. V gave up 7 bases and J gave up 1 base, with 12 bases separating them. CDR3: CASKVGPGTDTQYF. The CDR3 DNA reads TGTGCCAGCAAGGTCGGTCCAGGCACAGATACGCAGTATTTT.

The rearrangement uses TRBV20-1 and TRBJ2-3, with D maybe TRBD2 (6 bases). This CDR3 has 15 amino acids. CDR1 and CDR2 (germline): DFQATT, SNEGSKA (reference sequence). Between the trimmed V and J ends, which lost 5 bases and 1 base, there was a span of 16 bases. CDR3 coding DNA: TGCAGTGCTGCCGAAGAGGGACTCGGCACAGATACGCAGTATTTT. Protein product: CSAAEEGLGTDTQYF.

In this sample, this clonotype turned up a few times. CDR3 sequence reads: CASSLVTSGWTNTQYF. CDR3 DNA: TGCGCCAGCAGCTTGGTGACTAGCGGTTGGACTAATACGCAGTATTTT. This chain links TRBV5-1 with TRBJ2-3, with 9 nucleotides matching TRBD2. This CDR3 region has 16 residues. V dropped 0 bases and J dropped 7; count of bases not matched to a gene: 9. The germline gives CDR1 SGHRS, CDR2 YFSETQ. The full variable domain, its missing parts supplied by reference TRBV5-1 and TRBJ2-3, is KAGVTQTPRYLIKTRGQQVTLSCSPISGHRSVSWYQQTPGQGLQFLFEYFSETQRNKGNFPGRFSGRQFSNSRSEMNVSTLELGDSALYLCASSLVTSGWTNTQYFGPGTRLTVL.

J is TRBJ2-2 and V is TRBV11-1, with TRBD2 identical over 8 bases. Germline V gene lookup returns CDR1 SGHAT and CDR2 FQDESV (reference sequence). The junction had 21 bases not matched to a gene; V was cut back by 5 bases and J by 4 bases. The CDR3 runs to 20 residues. The CDR3 nucleotides read TGTGCCAGCAGCCCGCTAGCGGGCAGTGGTCTTGACACGGGCACCGGGGAGCTGTTTTTT. Translated, it gives CASSPLAGSGLDTGTGELFF.

In its sample, this clonotype was seen a few times. The chain uses TRBV27 and TRBJ2-3; no clear D. The ends were cut back, 6 bases at V and 3 bases at J, with 10 bases in the middle. CDR1 and CDR2 (germline): MNHEY, SMNVEV (reference sequence). The CDR3 has 13 residues. The CDR3 nucleotides are TGTGCCAGCAGCGGCGGACCAACAGATACGCAGTATTTT. The encoded protein is CASSGGPTDTQYF.

The V and J genes are TRBV7-9 and TRBJ2-7; 10 nucleotides line up with TRBD1. The CDR3 runs to 17 residues. Germline V lookup: CDR1 SEHNR, CDR2 FQNEAQ (reference sequence). The J segment lost 3 bases and the V segment lost 6 bases, leaving 14 bases of the junction unmatched. The CDR3 DNA reads as TGTGCCAGCAGTCCTCACCGACCGGGACAGGGGTTCTACGAGCAGTACTTC. It specifies CASSPHRPGQGFYEQYF.

This clonotype was seen a few times. V usage is TRBV5-1 and J usage is TRBJ2-7; 14 nucleotides agree with TRBD2. V was pared by 0 bases and J by 6 bases, with 5 bases of the junction left unmatched. This CDR3 has 16 residues. Germline lookup yields CDR1 SGHRS and CDR2 YFSETQ. CDR3 bases: TGCGCCAGCAGCTTGGGACTAGCGGGGGGGCTCGGCGAGCAGTACTTC. It encodes CASSLGLAGGLGEQYF.

V gene TRBV9 combines with J gene TRBJ1-4; 7 bases are a match to TRBD1. Per the germline V gene, CDR1 is SGDLS and CDR2 is YYNGEE. This CDR3 is built from 15 residues. V shed 3 bases and J 8 bases; nucleotides not matched to a gene: 10. CDR3 in amino acids: CASSARAGGGEKLFF. The CDR3 bases are TGTGCCAGCAGCGCGAGGGCAGGGGGGGGAGAAAAACTGTTTTTT.

V and J are TRBV5-1 and TRBJ2-7; 7 nucleotides match TRBD1. CDR3 length: 14 amino acids. Trimming took 0 bases from V and 4 from J; bases not matched to a gene: 4. CDR1 and CDR2 from the germline V gene are SGHRS and YFSETQ. The CDR3 region is CASSLVGGGYEQYF. The CDR3 DNA reads as TGCGCCAGCAGCTTGGTAGGGGGCGGGTACGAGCAGTACTTC.

The genes are TRBV3-1 and TRBJ2-3, with 8 bases identical to TRBD1. CDR3 length: 15 amino acids. The V gene end was trimmed by 2 bases and the J gene end by 6 bases; junction bases not matched to a gene: 7. The V gene's germline CDR1 is LGHDT and CDR2 YNNKEL (reference sequence). In DNA form, the CDR3 reads TGTGCCAGCAGCCAACGGGACAGGCGCCTTGATACGCAGTATTTT. It is translated as CASSQRDRRLDTQYF.